These 15 T cell receptor beta chains came from one sample sequenced in a study of T cells in Graves' hyperthyroidism and ophthalmopathy. RNA transcripts served as the template for amplifying TCR beta CDR3 regions. The HTBI set primed first-round TCR CDR3 RT-PCR. TCRdb re-derived calls from the multiplex PCR reads in MiXCR, one entry per CDR3 protein. Of under 700,000 distinct CDR3 sequences listed, over 15% were seen once; the top ten hold approximately 20%. The specimen was blood. These receptors were obtained from a woman between 18 and 29 years old with Graves' hyperthyroidism.

This clonotype has more than one count but fewer than ten. The chain joins TRBV3-1 to TRBJ1-4; D is unclear. Deletions cut 0 bases from V and 7 bases from J, with 12 bases between. CDR1 is LGHDT and CDR2 is YNNKEL in the germline V gene (reference sequence). The CDR3 covers 15 residues. The CDR3 nucleotides read TGTGCCAGCAGCCAAGATGGAGGAATCGGTGAAAAACTGTTTTTT. Amino acid sequence: CASSQDGGIGEKLFF.

The chain couples TRBV25-1 to TRBJ2-3; 10 bases agree with TRBD2. The CDR3 runs to 15 residues. Germline V gene lookup returns CDR1 MGHDK and CDR2 SYGVNS. Trimming removed 4 bases from V and 2 bases from J; junction bases left unmatched: 3. The CDR3, as DNA: TGTGCCAGCAGTGCCCTAGCGGGGGCCACAGATACGCAGTATTTT. Its translation is CASSALAGATDTQYF.

This chain links TRBV10-2 with TRBJ1-6; 9 bases are shared with TRBD1. The ends lost 6 bases at V and 8 bases at J; junction bases unmatched: 5. The CDR3 is 14 amino acids. The germline V gene has CDR1 WSHSY and CDR2 SAAADI. Written as DNA, the CDR3 is TGCGCCAGCAGGAAAAACAGGGGGCATTCACCCCTCCACTTT. Its translation: CASRKNRGHSPLHF.

The table lists this clonotype with many counts. This sequence joins TRBV28 and TRBJ2-7; D might be TRBD1 or TRBD2, each matching 5 bases. In germline, CDR1 is MDHEN, CDR2 SYDVKM. The V end lost 9 bases, the J end lost 7 bases, and 19 bases lay between the germline ends. CDR3 length: 13 amino acids. CDR3 in amino acids: CASHYPGTGEQYF. The CDR3 DNA reads as TGTGCCAGTCATTATCCAGGGACGGGAGAGCAGTACTTC.

This clonotype was seen at least ten times. This chain connects TRBV10-3 to TRBJ1-1; D is uncertain. In germline, CDR1 is ENHRY, CDR2 SYGVKD. The CDR3 has 15 residues. Trimming cost V 8 bases and J 8 bases, with 24 bases left between them. The CDR3 coding sequence is TGTGCCATCTATCCCGAAGAGGGCCGAGAGAGGGAAGCTTTCTTT. Protein product: CAIYPEEGREREAFF.

This clonotype was recorded at least ten times. The chain couples TRBV20-1 to TRBJ2-1; the match to TRBD2 covers 9 bases. The V gene end was trimmed by 1 base and the J gene end by 8 bases; junction bases not matched to a gene: 12. Germline V gives CDR1 DFQATT, CDR2 SNEGSKA (reference sequence). The CDR3 is made up of 16 amino acids. This CDR3 is CSARVSQGGRVDEQFF. As DNA, the CDR3 is TGCAGTGCTAGAGTCTCTCAAGGCGGGAGGGTGGATGAGCAGTTCTTC.

This chain connects TRBV12-3 or TRBV12-4 to TRBJ2-2; 8 bases fit TRBD1. The trim removed 5 bases at V and 1 base at J, leaving 6 bases unmatched. The CDR3 is made up of 16 amino acids. The CDR3 protein is CASSQTGTGNTGELFF. The CDR3 nucleotides read TGTGCCAGCAGTCAAACCGGGACAGGGAACACCGGGGAGCTGTTTTTT.

The CDR3, as DNA: TGTGCCAGCAGGATGACAAGGAATAATGAAAAACTGTTTTTT. Translating gives CASRMTRNNEKLFF. The chain combines TRBV27 with TRBJ1-4; no clear D gene. Germline V CDR1 and CDR2: MNHEY, SMNVEV (reference sequence). The CDR3 extends over 14 amino acids. V was shortened by 6 bases and J by 4 bases, with 12 bases between the two germline ends.

The chain uses TRBV13 and TRBJ2-2; 12 positions match TRBD2. CDR3 length equals 18 residues. Germline CDR1 is PRHDT and CDR2 is FYEKMQ (reference sequence). J lost 4 bases, V lost 6 bases, and 12 bases had no gene match. The CDR3 sequence: CASRYRRLGLAGTGELFF. The CDR3 coding sequence is TGTGCCAGCAGATACAGGAGGCTGGGACTAGCGGGCACCGGGGAGCTGTTTTTT.

This clonotype showed up many times. The genes are TRBV3-1 and TRBJ2-4; D remains ambiguous. CDR1 is LGHDT, CDR2 YNNKEL, per germline (reference sequence). V lost 0 bases and J 0 bases, leaving 9 bases between the germline ends. The CDR3 loop spans 16 amino acids. The CDR3 sequence: CASSQEYALAKNIQYF. The CDR3 DNA reads as TGTGCCAGCAGCCAAGAGTACGCACTAGCCAAAAACATTCAGTACTTC. The full variable domain, in which reference TRBV3-1 and TRBJ2-4 provide the parts outside the CDR3, is DTAVSQTPKYLVTQMGNDKSIKCEQNLGHDTMYWYKQDSKKFLKIMFSYNNKELIINETVPNRFSPKSPDKAHLNLHINSLELGDSAVYFCASSQEYALAKNIQYFGAGTRLSVL.

The sample holds many counts of this clonotype. V is TRBV3-1 and J is TRBJ2-3; the D is unclear. CDR3 length: 13 residues. Germline V lookup: CDR1 LGHDT, CDR2 YNNKEL (reference sequence). The ends were cut back, 0 bases at V and 7 bases at J, with 8 bases in the middle. The CDR3 spells CASSQDALNTQYF. CDR3 in DNA: TGTGCCAGCAGCCAAGATGCGTTGAATACGCAGTATTTT.

This clonotype was detected many times. V is TRBV7-2 and J is TRBJ2-7; 7 bases are a match to TRBD1. Germline loops: CDR1 SGHTA, CDR2 FQGNSA. This CDR3 is 12 amino acids long. Losses at the gene ends were 4 bases for V and 6 bases for J; bases not matched to a gene: 3. The CDR3 reads CASSWGTAEQYF. As DNA, the CDR3 is TGTGCCAGCAGCTGGGGGACAGCCGAGCAGTACTTC.

This clonotype was counted ten times or more. The chain uses TRBV2 and TRBJ1-6, with TRBD1 matching 8 bases. The V segment lost 8 bases and the J segment 10 bases; nucleotides outside the gene matches: 7. The V gene's germline CDR1 is SNHLY and CDR2 FYNNEI. The CDR3 sequence is 13 residues long. CDR3 amino acids: CASPTGERSPLHF. Here the CDR3 DNA reads TGTGCCAGCCCGACAGGGGAGCGCTCACCCCTCCACTTT.

This clonotype was picked up many times. The gene calls are TRBV11-3 and TRBJ2-1; 7 nucleotides match TRBD1. Germline V CDR1 and CDR2: SGHNT, YENEEA. V lost 5 bases, J lost 1 base, and 8 bases stayed unmatched. This CDR3 is 16 amino acids long. This chain's CDR3 is CASSRNEGASYNEQFF. For the CDR3, the DNA is TGTGCCAGCAGCAGAAATGAGGGGGCATCCTACAATGAGCAGTTCTTC.

Many counts were recorded for this clonotype. The gene calls are TRBV12-5 and TRBJ2-1; D unresolved. This CDR3 has 14 amino acids. Trimming took off 7 bases at V and 4 bases at J, with 14 bases between the two ends. The germline V gene has CDR1 LGHNT and CDR2 FRNRAP. CDR3 DNA sequence: TGTGCTAGTGCCCTACTTGGACCGTACAATGAGCAGTTCTTC. This sequence encodes CASALLGPYNEQFF. Full variable domain (outside the CDR3, taken from reference TRBV12-5 and TRBJ2-1): DARVTQTPRHKVTEMGQEVTMRCQPILGHNTVFWYRQTMMQGLELLAYFRNRAPLDDSGMPKDRFSAEMPDATLATLKIQPSEPRDSAVYFCASALLGPYNEQFFGPGTRLTVL.